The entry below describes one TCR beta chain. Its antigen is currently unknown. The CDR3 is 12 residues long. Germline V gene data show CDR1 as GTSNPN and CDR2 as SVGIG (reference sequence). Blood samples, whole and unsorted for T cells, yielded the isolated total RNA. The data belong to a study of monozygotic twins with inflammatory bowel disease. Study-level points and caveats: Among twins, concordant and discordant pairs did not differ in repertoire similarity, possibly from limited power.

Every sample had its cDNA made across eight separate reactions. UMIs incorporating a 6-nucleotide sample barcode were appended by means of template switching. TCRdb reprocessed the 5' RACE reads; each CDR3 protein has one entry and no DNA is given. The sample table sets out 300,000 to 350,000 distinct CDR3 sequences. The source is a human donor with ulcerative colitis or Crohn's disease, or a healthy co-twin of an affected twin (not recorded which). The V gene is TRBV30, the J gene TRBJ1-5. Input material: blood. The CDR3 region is CAWSGRNQPQHF.